These 7 T cell receptor beta chains came from one sample sequenced in a study of T cell repertoires in ileal Crohn's disease. Some clones are missing from TCRdb's copy, which holds only in-frame ones; the method was immunoSEQ multiplex PCR. Among roughly 14,000 clones listed, roughly 80% were seen once. Source material: ileal tissue. The receptors derive from an adult with Crohn's disease.

V usage is TRBV2 and J usage is TRBJ2-1, with a weak D call TRBD2 (6 bases). The germline gives CDR1 SNHLY, CDR2 FYNNEI. CDR3 length: 13 residues. Trimming cost V 10 bases and J 0 bases, with 10 bases left between them. CDR3 nucleotide sequence: TGTGCCACTGGGGGGAGCTCCTACAATGAGCAGTTCTTC. As protein: CATGGSSYNEQFF. Filled out from reference TRBV2 and TRBJ2-1, the complete variable domain reads EPEVTQTPSHQVTQMGQEVILRCVPISNHLYFYWYRQILGQKVEFLVSFYNNEISEKSEIFDDQFSVERPDGSNFTLKIRSTKLEDSAMYFCATGGSSYNEQFFGPGTRLTVL.

This chain links TRBV2 with TRBJ2-5, with 8 bases lining up with TRBD1. The CDR3 runs 15 residues. The germline gives CDR1 SNHLY, CDR2 FYNNEI. V was pared by 5 bases and J by 5 bases, with 10 bases of the junction left unmatched. The CDR3 sequence is CASSLQGAKSETQYF. The CDR3 DNA sequence: TGTGCCAGCAGTCTCCAGGGGGCGAAATCGGAGACCCAGTACTTC. The whole variable domain, remainder taken from reference TRBV2 and TRBJ2-5, is EPEVTQTPSHQVTQMGQEVILRCVPISNHLYFYWYRQILGQKVEFLVSFYNNEISEKSEIFDDQFSVERPDGSNFTLKIRSTKLEDSAMYFCASSLQGAKSETQYFGPGTRLLVL.

The chain employs TRBV7-2 and TRBJ2-1, with 12 bases aligning to TRBD2. CDR3 length: 16 amino acids. The trim removed 1 base at V and 6 bases at J, leaving 4 bases unmatched. CDR1 SGHTA and CDR2 FQGNSA come from the germline V gene. The CDR3 reads CASSLESSGGANEQFF. The CDR3 nucleotides read TGTGCCAGCAGCTTAGAATCTAGCGGGGGGGCCAATGAGCAGTTCTTC.

The rearrangement uses TRBV6-6 and TRBJ2-7; maybe TRBD1 (5 bases). The germline V gene encodes CDR1 MNHNY and CDR2 SVGAGI (reference sequence). This CDR3 spans 14 amino acids. The ends were cut back, 2 bases at V and 5 bases at J, with 13 bases in the middle. The CDR3 DNA is TGTGCCAGCAGTTACGGGGCCCGAAAGGACGAGCAGTACTTC. Translation gives CASSYGARKDEQYF.

The table lists this clone with a count of one. The chain employs TRBV21-1 and TRBJ2-7; the table's D call, TRBD1, was not checked against the DNA. TRBV21-1 is shown as a pseudogene. CDR3 size: 14 residues. CDR3 in DNA: TGTGCCAGCAATACCGGGACAGGGACCTACGAGCAGTACTTC. Its protein product is CASNTGTGTYEQYF.

The chain employs TRBV5-1 and TRBJ2-1; D is uncertain. Per germline, CDR1 SGHRS and CDR2 YFSETQ. The CDR3 contains 13 residues. Trimming took 0 bases from V and 8 from J, leaving 9 bases between them. CDR3 nucleotide sequence: TGCGCCAGCAGCTTGGAAGCGAAGGATGAGCAGTTCTTC. It encodes CASSLEAKDEQFF.

This clone was picked up a small number of times. The chain links TRBV9 to TRBJ1-2, with 8 bases that match TRBD1. The CDR3 is made up of 15 amino acids. Germline CDR1 is SGDLS and CDR2 is YYNGEE. Unmatched junction bases numbered 9, after V lost 4 bases and J lost 4 bases. The CDR3 reads CASSSGPGGSYGYTF. CDR3 coding DNA: TGTGCCAGCAGCTCGGGACCAGGGGGCAGCTATGGCTACACCTTC.